These 18 T cell receptor beta chains were sequenced from one sample in a study of cytomegalovirus exposure and HLA in healthy donors. Sequenced by immunoSEQ multiplex PCR; TCRdb stores in-frame clones only, minus some. The sample has 200,000 or so clones, around four fifths seen once. Source material: PBMCs. The receptor source for this set is a man between 18 and 35 years old in good health and CMV-seropositive.

The J gene is TRBJ1-4, the V gene TRBV7-9, with D possibly matching TRBD1 (6 bases). The CDR3 runs to 15 residues. V was cut by 5 bases and J by 7 bases, with 17 bases left in between. Germline V CDR1 and CDR2: SEHNR, FQNEAQ (reference sequence). CDR3 nucleotide sequence: TGTGCCAGCAGCACCCAGACAGGTTCGGGTGAAAAACTGTTTTTT. It specifies CASSTQTGSGEKLFF.

The chain couples TRBV21-1 to TRBJ2-7; TRBD2 is the table's D call, not checked against the DNA. TRBV21-1 represents a pseudogene. This CDR3 region has 18 residues. CDR3 in amino acids: CASSKWGGVAEAAYEQYF. CDR3 DNA sequence: TGTGCCAGCAGCAAATGGGGAGGGGTAGCAGAAGCCGCCTACGAGCAGTACTTC.

The V and J genes are TRBV1 and TRBJ2-1; TRBD2, as called in the table, went unchecked against the DNA. TRBV1 is assigned pseudogene status. CDR3 length equals 17 residues. CDR3 bases: TGCACCAGCAGCCAAGTAACAGGCGGGAGTGGAAACAATGAGCAGTTCTTC. This encodes CTSSQVTGGSGNNEQFF.

In this sample, this clone turned up a few times. The chain employs TRBV27 and TRBJ2-7; unclear D gene. In germline, CDR1 is MNHEY, CDR2 SMNVEV (reference sequence). This CDR3 has 13 amino acids. Between the trimmed V and J ends, which lost 4 bases and 1 base, there was a span of 8 bases. The chain's CDR3 is CASSSLPSYEQYF. CDR3 nucleotides: TGTGCCAGCAGTTCACTACCTTCCTACGAGCAGTACTTC.

The gene calls are TRBV30 and TRBJ2-5; 7 nucleotides match TRBD2. The CDR3 is 12 residues long. Trimming at V came to 3 bases and at J to 10 bases, leaving 8 bases not matched to a gene. Germline assignment: CDR1 GTSNPN and CDR2 SVGIG (reference sequence). The CDR3 reads CAWRRLGGGQYF. Here the CDR3 DNA reads TGTGCCTGGAGAAGACTAGGCGGGGGCCAGTACTTC.

This chain links TRBV7-2 with TRBJ2-7; 11 bases agree with TRBD2. CDR3 length: 15 residues. J was trimmed by 6 bases and V by 5 bases; bases with no gene match: 9. Germline CDR1 reads SGHTA; CDR2 reads FQGNSA. This CDR3 reads CASSARLAGSSEQYF. CDR3 nucleotide sequence: TGTGCCAGCAGCGCACGACTAGCGGGATCGTCCGAGCAGTACTTC.

This clone is a singleton in its sample. This rearrangement joins TRBV18 to TRBJ2-7; no reliable D call. The CDR3 extends over 13 amino acids. Germline V gene data show CDR1 as KGHSH and CDR2 as LQKENI. Trimming took off 2 bases at V and 2 bases at J, with 7 bases between the two ends. The CDR3 DNA follows: TGTGCCAGCTCACCAGACTTCGCCTACGAGCAGTACTTC. The encoded protein is CASSPDFAYEQYF.

The V and J genes are TRBV7-3 and TRBJ2-2; D is unclear. Germline-derived CDR1 and CDR2 are SGHTA and FQGTGA. V was shortened by 5 bases and J by 7 bases, with 8 bases between the two germline ends. The CDR3 spans 12 residues. The CDR3 here is CASSGDFGELFF. CDR3 nucleotide sequence: TGTGCCAGCAGCGGAGATTTCGGGGAGCTGTTTTTT.

There are a few counts of this clone. J is TRBJ1-5 and V is TRBV19, with TRBD1 identical over 9 bases. The germline gives CDR1 LNHDA, CDR2 SQIVND (reference sequence). This CDR3 is built from 15 residues. The junction had 3 bases not matched to a gene; V was cut back by 6 bases and J by 0 bases. The CDR3 reads CASREGQGSNQPQHF. The CDR3 coding sequence is TGTGCCAGTAGGGAGGGACAGGGTAGCAATCAGCCCCAGCATTTT.

V gene TRBV5-3 combines with J gene TRBJ2-7; 7 nucleotides line up with TRBD1. TRBV5-3 is treated as an ORF (open reading frame) with a function not yet certain. This CDR3 has 14 residues. Trimming removed 1 base from V and 2 bases from J; junction bases left unmatched: 3. DNA of the CDR3: TGTGCCAGAAGCTTGCGACAGGGCACCTACGAGCAGTACTTC. Translating it yields CARSLRQGTYEQYF.

V usage is TRBV30 and J usage is TRBJ2-1, with no clear D. The CDR3 is 13 amino acids. The V gene lost 0 bases and the J gene lost 2 bases, with 5 bases spanning the gap. CDR1 and CDR2 (germline): GTSNPN, SVGIG (reference sequence). The CDR3 coding sequence is TGTGCCTGGAGTGTGAGCCCCTACAATGAGCAGTTCTTC. Translating it yields CAWSVSPYNEQFF.

V usage is TRBV7-9 and J usage is TRBJ2-1; D is possibly TRBD2 (6 bases). CDR1 and CDR2 from the germline V gene are SEHNR and FQNEAQ (reference sequence). This CDR3 is built from 18 residues. The V end was cut by 0 bases, the J end by 4 bases, with 19 bases between. CDR3 protein: CASSLAVAGAGPYNEQFF. The CDR3 DNA is TGTGCCAGCAGCTTAGCGGTCGCGGGCGCGGGGCCGTACAATGAGCAGTTCTTC.

This sequence joins TRBV11-3 and TRBJ2-3; 7 bases are a match to TRBD2. V was clipped by 2 bases and J by 4 bases; unmatched bases: 0. This CDR3 comprises 13 residues. The germline CDR1 and CDR2 sequences are SGHNT and YENEEA. The CDR3 sequence is CASSLRGADTQYF. The CDR3 DNA is TGTGCCAGCAGCTTACGGGGGGCAGATACGCAGTATTTT.

This chain joins TRBV2 and TRBJ1-5; 7 bases map to TRBD1. The V segment lost 8 bases and the J segment 0 bases; nucleotides outside the gene matches: 1. The CDR3 totals 13 residues. Germline lookup yields CDR1 SNHLY and CDR2 FYNNEI. CDR3 sequence: CASGTDSNQPQHF. The CDR3, as DNA: TGTGCCAGCGGGACAGATAGCAATCAGCCCCAGCATTTT. Looking up the rest from reference TRBV2 and TRBJ1-5 gives the full variable domain: EPEVTQTPSHQVTQMGQEVILRCVPISNHLYFYWYRQILGQKVEFLVSFYNNEISEKSEIFDDQFSVERPDGSNFTLKIRSTKLEDSAMYFCASGTDSNQPQHFGDGTRLSIL.

The chain joins TRBV6-1 to TRBJ2-2; 11 bases are a match to TRBD1. The trim removed 4 bases at V and 5 bases at J, leaving 3 bases unmatched. The CDR3 extends over 15 amino acids. Looked up from germline, CDR1 is MNHNS and CDR2 is SASEGT. The CDR3 DNA sequence: TGTGCCAGCAGTGGGACAGGGGGCGTGACCGGGGAGCTGTTTTTT. It specifies CASSGTGGVTGELFF.

V gene TRBV27 combines with J gene TRBJ2-5, with TRBD1 identical over 7 bases. This CDR3 region has 14 residues. Trimming cost V 2 bases and J 4 bases; bases outside gene matches: 4. The germline V gene encodes CDR1 MNHEY and CDR2 SMNVEV (reference sequence). CDR3 region: CASSLRTGGETQYF. The DNA for the CDR3 is TGTGCCAGCAGTTTACGGACAGGAGGAGAGACCCAGTACTTC.

This clone came up once. The chain has TRBV6-6 and TRBJ1-1; unclear D gene. The germline CDR1 and CDR2 sequences are MNHNY and SVGAGI (reference sequence). The CDR3 has 16 residues. V shed 0 bases and J shed 3 bases, with 14 bases lying between them. CDR3 coding DNA: TGTGCCAGCAGTTACTCGACGGACTATGAGGACACTGAAGCTTTCTTT. Its translation: CASSYSTDYEDTEAFF.

The genes are TRBV30 and TRBJ2-7; D may be TRBD2 (6 bases). Germline V lookup: CDR1 GTSNPN, CDR2 SVGIG (reference sequence). This CDR3 spans 14 amino acids. V was shortened by 7 bases and J by 2 bases, with 18 bases between the two germline ends. The CDR3: CASNRRGTTYEQYF. For the CDR3, the DNA is TGTGCCTCAAACCGGAGGGGAACGACCTACGAGCAGTACTTC. The full variable domain, its missing parts supplied by reference TRBV30 and TRBJ2-7, is SQTIHQWPATLVQPVGSPLSLECTVEGTSNPNLYWYRQAAGRGLQLLFYSVGIGQISSEVPQNLSASRPQDRQFILSSKKLLLSDSGFYLCASNRRGTTYEQYFGPGTRLTVT.